Included here is one T cell receptor (beta chain) sequence, with context. The sample comes from a study of blood T cell repertoires in COVID-19. The wider study: Some COVID-19 samples were acute and others convalescent; all came from the United States, Italy and Spain. T cells, B-cell-depleted T cells, or PBMCs provided the cDNA or gDNA that served as material.

Per the germline V gene, CDR1 is SGDLS and CDR2 is YYNGEE. There are 14 residues in the CDR3. Between the trimmed V and J ends, which lost 0 bases and 3 bases, there was a span of 9 bases. Authors' analysis steps: Reference gene primer amplification gave nucleated cell count estimates. Clones were sequenced by immunoSEQ multiplex PCR, and TCRdb holds only the in-frame ones, with some missing. V, J and clone size are those of that table, while D and trimming were read from the DNA. The sample carries tens of thousands of clones, approximately 84% recorded once. Followed over time, Seattle patients had been enrolled while infection was active.

Material: peripheral blood. This sequence originates from a man in his fifties or sixties with COVID-19, enrolled during active disease. The genes are TRBV9 and TRBJ1-2; D may be TRBD1 (5 bases). Written as DNA, the CDR3 is TGTGCCAGCAGCGTAGGGCTAGGGGACTATGGCTACACCTTC. Its translation: CASSVGLGDYGYTF.